The clone carrying this T cell receptor (beta chain) was seen once. TCRdb keeps only in-frame clones here, not all; method: immunoSEQ multiplex PCR. The top ten clones hold 0.39% of a sample with 2.3 million or so clones, 85% to 95% of them seen once. The data belong to a study of shared clonotypes between healthy human individuals. Trimming pared 4 bases from V and 2 bases from J, leaving 9 bases between. The CDR3 is 13 residues long. In germline, CDR1 is SGHRS, CDR2 YFSETQ. The chain employs TRBV5-1 and TRBJ1-2; the D gene is possibly TRBD1 (5 bases). Sequences were obtained from naive CD4+ T cells from PBMCs. Described subset: CD45RA+ positively selected. The receptor's source is a man aged 18 to 30 in good health. Some clones in this sample may be carry-over from other donors' samples. The CDR3 here is CASSIDRNYGYTF. The CDR3 DNA follows: TGCGCCAGCAGCATCGACAGAAACTATGGCTACACCTTC.